A single sample is the source of the 11 T cell receptor beta chains below, sequenced in a study of blood T cells in healthy people across ages. The authors ran a second PCR of about 6 to 11 cycles using a sample-barcoded 5' primer and a J-beta primer mix. TCRdb fed the 5' RACE reads into MiXCR, producing one record per CDR3 protein. The repertoire holds 550,000 to 750,000 distinct CDR3 sequences, with around 20% as singletons. Material: blood. Receptors originate from a man between 65 and 85 years old in good health.

CDR3 region: CASAWADTQYF. The CDR3 DNA reads as TGTGCCAGCGCTTGGGCAGATACGCAGTATTTT. This chain uses TRBV27 with TRBJ2-3; D not resolved. Per germline, CDR1 MNHEY and CDR2 SMNVEV (reference sequence). CDR3 size: 11 residues. Trimming left V 8 bases short and J 4 bases short, with 7 bases between.

This clonotype was detected only a few times. The J gene is TRBJ2-5, the V gene TRBV20-1; a weak D match, TRBD2 (6 bases). Germline V gives CDR1 DFQATT, CDR2 SNEGSKA (reference sequence). The CDR3 consists of 13 residues. Trimming shortened V by 4 bases and J by 4 bases, and 13 bases separated the two germline ends. The CDR3: CSATRTSRETQYF. Here the CDR3 DNA reads TGCAGTGCTACCCGAACTAGCAGAGAGACCCAGTACTTC.

In this sample, this clonotype turned up a few times. This chain connects TRBV12-3 or TRBV12-4 to TRBJ1-5; 8 bases map to TRBD1. J was trimmed by 6 bases and V by 6 bases; bases with no gene match: 16. This CDR3 region has 17 residues. CDR3 nucleotides: TGTGCCAGCAGCCAGACAGGGGTTTTGGTTGTCGGTCAGCCCCAGCATTTT. Translated: CASSQTGVLVVGQPQHF.

This clonotype was picked up a small number of times. J is TRBJ2-3 and V is TRBV5-1, with 9 nucleotides matching TRBD1. Germline CDR1 and CDR2: SGHRS and YFSETQ. Trimming at V came to 4 bases and at J to 2 bases, leaving 8 bases not matched to a gene. The CDR3 is 16 amino acids. The CDR3 bases are TGCGCCAGCAGCCCCCCGGACAGGGGAACCACAGATACGCAGTATTTT. Its translation: CASSPPDRGTTDTQYF.

The table lists this clonotype with many counts. The chain links TRBV21-1 to TRBJ2-4; TRBD2, the table's D call, lacks a check against the DNA. TRBV21-1 is a documented pseudogene. The CDR3 is 17 amino acids. CDR3 coding DNA: TGTGCCACCCCAGCGGGAGACCAAGGACTAGCCAAAAACATTCAGTACTTC. It is translated as CATPAGDQGLAKNIQYF.

V and J are TRBV7-2 and TRBJ2-7; D is unclear. The germline V and J ends were trimmed by 5 bases and 6 bases, with 20 bases remaining between them. This CDR3 spans 15 amino acids. The germline V gene has CDR1 SGHTA and CDR2 FQGNSA. The CDR3 DNA is TGTGCCAGCAGCCTAGGGCTATCATCGGGTAGCGAGCAGTACTTC. Amino acid sequence: CASSLGLSSGSEQYF.

This clonotype was detected many times. The chain carries TRBV28 and TRBJ2-7; D possibly matches TRBD1 or TRBD2 (5 bases each). This CDR3 comprises 13 residues. Trimming stripped 3 bases from V and 6 bases from J, with 12 bases between. Germline V gives CDR1 MDHEN, CDR2 SYDVKM. Here the CDR3 DNA reads TGTGCCAGCAGTTTTGGGACCTCGGGCGAGCAGTACTTC. Translated: CASSFGTSGEQYF.

V is TRBV6-5 and J is TRBJ2-7, with D possibly being TRBD1 or TRBD2 (5 bases each). CDR1 is MNHEY and CDR2 is SVGAGI in the germline V gene. The V and J ends lost 6 bases and 0 bases respectively, with 15 bases between them. This CDR3 is built from 15 residues. CDR3 sequence reads: CASSPVGDHSYEQYF. Here the CDR3 DNA reads TGTGCCAGCAGCCCGGTCGGGGACCACTCCTACGAGCAGTACTTC.

The chain uses TRBV20-1 and TRBJ2-1, with 9 bases lining up with TRBD2. The end of the DNA aligns better with TRBJ2-7, so the J call may be wrong. The CDR3 extends over 14 amino acids. Germline CDR1 DFQATT, CDR2 SNEGSKA (reference sequence). The CDR3 DNA reads TGCAGTGCCCCTGAAGGGACTAGCAGAGTTGAGCAGTACTTC. Protein: CSAPEGTSRVEQYF.

The chain's CDR3 is CASSSLGGQVVDTQYF. In DNA, the CDR3 is TGCGCCAGCAGCAGCCTGGGGGGACAGGTGGTAGATACGCAGTATTTT. The chain uses TRBV5-1 and TRBJ2-3; 8 bases agree with TRBD1. In germline, CDR1 is SGHRS, CDR2 YFSETQ. The CDR3 is 16 amino acids. V lost 4 bases to trimming and J lost 5 bases; unmatched junction nucleotides: 12.

Points on this clonotype: A much larger clone lies one base from this, so it may be a read error. The gene calls are TRBV20-1 and TRBJ2-5; TRBD2 matches 9 bases. V shed 6 bases, J shed 0 bases, and the junction held 11 bases outside the gene matches. The germline V gene encodes CDR1 DFQATT and CDR2 SNEGSKA (reference sequence). CDR3 size: 16 residues. CDR3: CSATTWTSENQETQYF. CDR3 in DNA: TGCAGTGCCACGACCTGGACTAGCGAGAACCAAGAGACCCAGTACTTC.